This T cell receptor beta chain was found in a study of blood T cells in healthy people across ages. Trimming removed 6 bases from V and 5 bases from J, with 13 bases in between. CDR3 size: 14 residues. Germline assignment: CDR1 SEHNR and CDR2 FQNEAQ (reference sequence). Points from the study as a whole: Diversity figures based on one million T cells were deemed too low.

The authors ran a second PCR of roughly 7 to 11 cycles using a sample-barcoded 5' primer and a J-beta primer mix. TCRdb re-analysed the 5' RACE reads in MiXCR, keeping a single row per CDR3 protein. The sample records hundreds of thousands of distinct CDR3 sequences, roughly 46% being singletons. Details on this clonotype: Its antigen is not identified.

This receptor was identified in a man older than 75 in good health. The material sequenced was blood. The genes are TRBV7-9 and TRBJ2-2, with D unclear. The CDR3 bases are TGTGCCAGCAGACAAAAGGACGGGACCGGGGAGCTGTTTTTT. Its protein is CASRQKDGTGELFF.